This TCR beta chain came from a study of OX40 agonist ivuxolimab in advanced cancers. Describing the broader study: Ivuxolimab was a fully human IgG2 agonistic monoclonal antibody targeting the costimulatory receptor OX40 (CD134). Of the approximately 50 dose-escalation patients, hepatocellular carcinoma was present in some 19, melanoma in around 15, renal cell carcinoma in 9 and head and neck cancer in 9. Intravenous ivuxolimab was administered to patients every 2 weeks at six dose levels: 0.01, 0.1, 0.3, 1.5, 3 and 10 mg/kg. The paper describes the monotherapy dose-escalation part (N ≈ 52 patients) of the phase I trial of ivuxolimab. The point of sequencing TCRbeta in the periphery was to test whether ivuxolimab changed TCR sequence diversity and drove clonal T-cell expansion. In the dose-escalation cohort, roughly 80% of patients were male, and the mean age was approximately 60 years, with a range of about 23 to 90. Patients were allowed to have had prior anti-PD-1, anti-PD-L1 or anti-CTLA-4 therapy, and more than 35% of the dose-escalation patients had been treated with checkpoint inhibitors. Partial responses were achieved by three dose-escalation patients, of whom one had hepatocellular carcinoma and two had cutaneous melanoma.

Patients with a history of autoimmune disease or receiving systemic immunosuppression were excluded from the trial. Peripheral blood for TCR sequencing was drawn from every dose cohort at baseline, at cycle 4 day 1 and at cycle 7 day 1. Samples were obtained from an open-label, multicenter, first-in-human phase I dose-escalation trial of ivuxolimab. Adults with locally advanced or metastatic melanoma, renal cell carcinoma, hepatocellular carcinoma or head and neck squamous cell carcinoma were enrolled in the trial. Before TCR sequencing, CD4+ and CD8+ T cells were separately sorted from peripheral blood. For sequencing of the TCRbeta CDR3 region, genomic DNA was extracted from the sorted cells. The immunoSEQ Assay was used for sequencing of TCRbeta CDR3 regions. In its TCRdb copy, this immuneACCESS table keeps in-frame sequences only and misses some clones. Where compared with another copy, unresolved V genes explain less than half of these, and the others have no known cause. This sample gives 40,000 to 55,000 clones in total; about 90% of them show up just once. The ten largest make up 6.7% of the sample.

Between the V and J ends, shortened by 8 bases and 7 bases respectively, the junction contains 21 bases. CDR1 and CDR2, looked up from the germline V gene, are MNHNS and SASEGT. The CDR3 numbers 15 residues from cysteine through phenylalanine. Of all the DNA, just the CDR3 is kept, 45 bases in frame from base 1. In the case of this clone: Its antigen is unknown. No base qualities exist here, and no much larger clone lies one base off it.

What the work shows at the level of the full study, not this receptor alone: At doses of 0.1 to 3.0 mg/kg, clonal expansion of both CD4+ and CD8+ T cells in blood was seen between baseline and week 6. In the 0.1-3.0 mg/kg groups, partial responders had among the lowest normalized peripheral clonal expansion, particularly in CD8+ T cells. On average, CD8+ T cells showed more expanded clones than CD4+ T cells after ivuxolimab. Which antigens the clonally expanded peripheral T cells were specific for was not determined. Low levels of normalized T-cell clonal expansion were also seen in some patients who did not respond.

This receptor was identified in an adult with an advanced solid tumor such as melanoma, head and neck, liver or kidney cancer. In this chain, TRBV6-1 is recombined with TRBJ2-1, with TRBD1 perhaps the D gene, on 6 matching bases. The sample here was CD4+ or CD8+ T cells sorted from blood, taken in a trial of the OX40 agonist ivuxolimab. The CDR3 in this case is CASRAQGLGKNEQFF. The DNA reads as follows: TGTGCCAGCCGAGCACAGGGCTTGGGTAAGAATGAGCAGTTCTTC.